These 13 T cell receptor beta chains came from one sample sequenced in a study of liver allograft versus peripheral blood T cells. The wider study: The authors compared T cell receptor repertoires in transplanted livers with recipients' peripheral blood repertoires.

Using its own MiXCR run on the reads, TCRdb lists one record per CDR3 protein. Here the sample spans around 13,000 distinct CDR3 sequences, under 30% being singletons. These receptor sequences come from a human patient who had a liver transplant. The graft donor may have contributed some T cells.

This clonotype is medium-sized by share. In nucleotides, the CDR3 is TGTGCCACCAGTGATACGGCGGGAGGGTGGAGCACAGATACGCAGTATTTT. It codes for CATSDTAGGWSTDTQYF. The chain uses TRBV24-1 and TRBJ2-3; TRBD2 aligns across 9 bases. CDR3 length equals 17 residues. Germline assignment: CDR1 KGHDR and CDR2 SFDVKD. The V segment lost 3 bases and the J segment 0 bases; nucleotides outside the gene matches: 6.

The sample holds a few counts of this clonotype. The genes are TRBV15 and TRBJ1-5; unclear D gene. The CDR3 has 12 amino acids. In germline, CDR1 is LNHNV, CDR2 YYDKDF (reference sequence). Trimming left V 0 bases short and J 7 bases short, with 4 bases between. The CDR3 DNA reads TGTGCCACCAGCAGAGAGGAACAGCCCCAGCATTTT. It translates to CATSREEQPQHF.

This CDR3 is CASSRGRGGSYNEQFF. CDR3 nucleotide sequence: TGTGCCAGCAGCCGCGGGAGGGGGGGCTCCTACAATGAGCAGTTCTTC. The chain has TRBV12-3 or TRBV12-4 and TRBJ2-1, with 9 bases fitting TRBD2. V trimming: 6 bases; J trimming: 0 bases; junction bases outside the gene matches: 6. This CDR3 spans 16 amino acids.

This clonotype is medium-sized by share. The chain joins TRBV29-1 to TRBJ1-5; D remains unclear. This CDR3 region has 14 residues. V was clipped by 4 bases and J by 2 bases, with 12 bases between them. CDR1 SQVTM and CDR2 ANQGSEA come from the germline V gene. The CDR3 sequence is CSVGWEGGNQPQHF. CDR3 coding DNA: TGCAGCGTTGGGTGGGAAGGCGGCAATCAGCCCCAGCATTTT.

V is TRBV19 and J is TRBJ2-7, with D perhaps assigned TRBD1 or TRBD2 (7 bases each). Germline V gives CDR1 LNHDA, CDR2 SQIVND (reference sequence). The CDR3 totals 15 residues. Trimming took off 5 bases at V and 3 bases at J, with 17 bases between the two ends. CDR3 sequence: CASSWGPGGDYEQYF. For the CDR3, the DNA is TGTGCCAGTAGTTGGGGTCCAGGGGGGGACTACGAGCAGTACTTC.

This clonotype was found a few times. The chain recombines TRBV6-6 with TRBJ1-1; D remains ambiguous. The CDR3 totals 14 residues. Germline values: CDR1 MNHNY, CDR2 SVGAGI (reference sequence). The V end lost 0 bases, the J end lost 0 bases, and 5 bases lay between the germline ends. The chain's CDR3 is CASSYSGLNTEAFF. The DNA for the CDR3 is TGTGCCAGCAGTTACTCCGGGTTGAACACTGAAGCTTTCTTT.

The CDR3: CAIRTGNSPLHF. The CDR3 coding sequence is TGTGCCATCAGGACGGGTAATTCACCCCTCCACTTT. The chain has TRBV10-3 and TRBJ1-6; D ambiguous. V dropped 6 bases and J dropped 6 bases, with 6 bases sitting between them. Germline V CDR1 and CDR2: ENHRY, SYGVKD. The CDR3 extends over 12 amino acids.

Only a few counts were recorded for this clonotype. The CDR3 region is CATSNGNEQYF. CDR3 nucleotide sequence: TGTGCCACCAGTAACGGTAACGAGCAGTACTTC. The chain links TRBV24-1 to TRBJ2-7; D not resolved. Germline lookup yields CDR1 KGHDR and CDR2 SFDVKD. Trimming pared 6 bases from V and 5 bases from J, leaving 7 bases between. The CDR3 covers 11 residues.

The J gene is TRBJ1-2, the V gene TRBV29-1; D call uncertain. Trimming removed 8 bases at V and 6 bases at J, with 10 bases between. The CDR3 is 10 amino acids. Germline V gene data show CDR1 as SQVTM and CDR2 as ANQGSEA. CDR3 sequence: CSTGPDGYTF. The CDR3 bases are TGCAGCACCGGACCGGATGGCTACACCTTC.

The chain carries TRBV20-1 and TRBJ1-1; D not resolved. Deletions cut 4 bases from V and 6 bases from J, with 12 bases between. CDR1 is DFQATT and CDR2 is SNEGSKA in the germline V gene (reference sequence). The CDR3 has 12 residues. The CDR3 reads CSATRVPPEAFF. The CDR3, as DNA: TGCAGTGCTACGCGGGTCCCCCCTGAAGCTTTCTTT.

This clonotype has more than one count but fewer than ten. This sequence joins TRBV12-3 or TRBV12-4 and TRBJ2-7, with D perhaps TRBD1 (6 bases). The V gene lost 3 bases and the J gene lost 4 bases, with 10 bases spanning the gap. CDR3 length equals 13 residues. In DNA form, the CDR3 reads TGTGCCAGCAGTTTTGAGGGGGTGTACGAGCAGTACTTC. Translation gives CASSFEGVYEQYF.

This clonotype is labeled medium-sized (0.01 to 0.1%). The chain couples TRBV19 to TRBJ1-4; a possible D gene is TRBD1 (5 bases). Trimming cost V 6 bases and J 10 bases, with 21 bases left between them. Germline CDR1 is LNHDA and CDR2 is SQIVND (reference sequence). CDR3 length: 15 amino acids. CDR3 loop: CASSAAGIGAGKLFF. The CDR3 DNA is TGTGCCAGTAGCGCCGCAGGGATAGGGGCGGGAAAACTGTTTTTT.

V gene TRBV28 combines with J gene TRBJ1-1; D call uncertain. Germline CDR1 MDHEN, CDR2 SYDVKM. CDR3 length: 14 residues. The V end was cut by 1 base, the J end by 0 bases, with 6 bases between. The CDR3 coding sequence is TGTGCCAGCAGTTTATCGATTTTGAACACTGAAGCTTTCTTT. Its translation is CASSLSILNTEAFF.